The 17 T cell receptor beta chains in this list originate from one sample, sequenced in a study of cytomegalovirus exposure and HLA in healthy donors. It was with 60 Vbeta and 13 Jbeta primers that the PCR ran. The protocol was immunoSEQ multiplex PCR, while the TCRdb copy is restricted to in-frame clones and leaves out a portion. The profile shows around 300,000 clones, about 66% of them singletons. Sequenced: PBMCs. These receptor sequences come from a female donor in good health and CMV-seronegative.

The V and J genes are TRBV7-6 and TRBJ2-7; 10 bases fit TRBD1. The V gene end was trimmed by 6 bases and the J gene end by 5 bases; junction bases not matched to a gene: 16. The CDR3 contains 17 residues. CDR1 and CDR2 from the germline V gene are SGHVS and FNYEAQ. CDR3 DNA: TGTGCCAGCAGTTACCCGCGGACCGGGACAGGGGCTAACGAGCAGTACTTC. It codes for CASSYPRTGTGANEQYF. The full variable domain, completed using reference TRBV7-6 and TRBJ2-7, is GAGVSQSPRYKVTKRGQDVALRCDPISGHVSLYWYRQALGQGPEFLTYFNYEAQQDKSGLPNDRFSAERPEGSISTLTIQRTEQRDSAMYRCASSYPRTGTGANEQYFGPGTRLTVT.

The chain couples TRBV28 to TRBJ1-2; D possibly corresponds to TRBD1 (6 bases). Between the trimmed V and J ends, which lost 8 bases and 4 bases, there was a span of 17 bases. The CDR3 loop spans 14 amino acids. Germline CDR1 and CDR2: MDHEN and SYDVKM. CDR3 loop: CASGIIQGFYGYTF. The CDR3 DNA is TGTGCCAGCGGAATCATACAGGGCTTCTATGGCTACACCTTC.

The J gene is TRBJ2-7, the V gene TRBV5-1; a weak D match, TRBD2 (6 bases). The V gene's germline CDR1 is SGHRS and CDR2 YFSETQ. V lost 6 bases and J 2 bases, leaving 15 bases between the germline ends. The CDR3 spans 14 residues. The CDR3 region is CASTLGGTAYEQYF. CDR3 sequence (DNA): TGCGCCAGCACCCTTGGCGGGACGGCCTACGAGCAGTACTTC.

This clone appeared once. The chain couples TRBV6-1 to TRBJ2-7, with 8 nucleotides matching TRBD1. The ends lost 7 bases at V and 0 bases at J; junction bases unmatched: 8. Germline V gives CDR1 MNHNS, CDR2 SASEGT. The CDR3 runs to 15 residues. CDR3 residues: CASTTMDRDSYEQYF. Here the CDR3 DNA reads TGTGCCAGCACTACCATGGACAGGGACTCCTACGAGCAGTACTTC.

Only a few counts were recorded for this clone. The rearrangement links TRBV7-9 to TRBJ2-3; 8 positions match TRBD1. The length of the CDR3 is 14 residues. From germline, CDR1 is SEHNR and CDR2 FQNEAQ (reference sequence). V shed 2 bases, J shed 7 bases, and the junction held 5 bases outside the gene matches. CDR3 region: CASSLSDRAHTQYF. As DNA, the CDR3 is TGTGCCAGCAGCTTATCGGACAGGGCACATACGCAGTATTTT.

This clone appeared a few times. V usage is TRBV4-1 and J usage is TRBJ1-2, with D tentatively TRBD1 (6 bases). The V end lost 4 bases, the J end lost 3 bases, and 12 bases lay between the germline ends. Germline loops: CDR1 MGHRA, CDR2 YSYEKL. This CDR3 is 14 amino acids long. The CDR3 loop is CASSRTTGYYGYTF. DNA for the CDR3: TGCGCCAGCAGCCGGACCACAGGGTACTATGGCTACACCTTC.

This clone has only a few counts. This CDR3 is CASRTLNTGELFF. The CDR3 DNA reads as TGTGCCAGCCGGACTTTGAACACCGGGGAGCTGTTTTTT. This sequence joins TRBV2 and TRBJ2-2; perhaps TRBD2 as D (5 bases). V was shortened by 8 bases and J by 1 base, with 8 bases between the two germline ends. CDR1 and CDR2 from the germline V gene are SNHLY and FYNNEI. The CDR3 runs 13 residues.

The rearrangement joins TRBV6-5 to TRBJ2-1; TRBD2 agrees at 8 bases. The CDR3 is 16 amino acids. V shed 2 bases, J shed 6 bases, and the junction held 9 bases outside the gene matches. CDR1 is MNHEY, CDR2 SVGAGI, per germline. In DNA form, the CDR3 reads TGTGCCAGCAGTTACAGGGGTAGCGGGATCCCCAATGAGCAGTTCTTC. This sequence encodes CASSYRGSGIPNEQFF.

As regards this clone: Other DNA sequences within the sample encode an identical CDR3. V gene TRBV28 combines with J gene TRBJ1-2; 10 positions match TRBD1. The CDR3 spans 15 residues. CDR1 is MDHEN and CDR2 is SYDVKM in the germline V gene. Unmatched junction bases numbered 10, after V lost 8 bases and J lost 4 bases. CDR3 nucleotide sequence: TGTGCCAGCCACTTAGACAGGGGGCATGGCTATGGCTACACCTTC. The encoded protein is CASHLDRGHGYGYTF.

This clone was counted a few times. V is TRBV28 and J is TRBJ2-1; D possibly corresponds to TRBD2 (6 bases). V was clipped by 1 base and J by 4 bases, with 14 bases between them. The germline V gene has CDR1 MDHEN and CDR2 SYDVKM. The length of the CDR3 is 16 residues. The CDR3 sequence: CASSLFGGKPYNEQFF. The CDR3 DNA follows: TGTGCCAGCAGTTTATTTGGGGGGAAACCTTACAATGAGCAGTTCTTC.

The chain employs TRBV29-1 and TRBJ2-2; TRBD2 matches at 9 bases. Looked up from germline, CDR1 is SQVTM and CDR2 is ANQGSEA. There are 16 residues in the CDR3. The junction had 7 bases not matched to a gene; V was cut back by 0 bases and J by 5 bases. CDR3 nucleotide sequence: TGCAGCGTTGAAGATAGCGGGAGCTCTTGGACCGGGGAGCTGTTTTTT. Translating it yields CSVEDSGSSWTGELFF.

This clone was seen once. The CDR3 region is CASPLSGTALSYGYTF. The CDR3 nucleotides read TGTGCCAGCCCACTTTCCGGGACAGCCCTGTCCTATGGCTACACCTTC. The V gene is TRBV2, the J gene TRBJ1-2; TRBD1 matches 7 bases. V shed 8 bases and J 4 bases; nucleotides not matched to a gene: 16. This CDR3 has 16 amino acids. The V gene's germline CDR1 is SNHLY and CDR2 FYNNEI.

This chain uses TRBV28 with TRBJ2-6; D not certain. The CDR3 has 16 residues. Germline lookup yields CDR1 MDHEN and CDR2 SYDVKM. The germline V and J ends were trimmed by 4 bases and 1 base, with 11 bases remaining between them. DNA of the CDR3: TGTGCCAGCAGTTCACAACAGATTTCTGGGGCCAACGTCCTGACTTTC. This encodes CASSSQQISGANVLTF.

The rearrangement links TRBV19 to TRBJ2-5; D remains ambiguous. V was shortened by 2 bases and J by 4 bases, with 8 bases between the two germline ends. CDR1 is LNHDA, CDR2 SQIVND, per germline (reference sequence). This CDR3 has 13 residues. CDR3 coding DNA: TGTGCCAGTAGTATAAGGAGAGGAGAGACCCAGTACTTC. Translating it yields CASSIRRGETQYF.

DNA for the CDR3: TGTGCCAGCAGCTTAGTCAGTTACGAGCAGTACTTC. Encoded protein: CASSLVSYEQYF. The J gene is TRBJ2-7, the V gene TRBV7-9; D is uncertain. Germline V gives CDR1 SEHNR, CDR2 FQNEAQ (reference sequence). This CDR3 comprises 12 residues. V lost 1 base and J lost 4, with 5 bases in between.

Regarding this clone: Other nucleotide sequences in the sample specify the same CDR3. The J gene is TRBJ1-2, the V gene TRBV6-5, with unresolved D. CDR3 length equals 15 residues. Trimming took off 2 bases at V and 1 base at J, with 11 bases between the two ends. CDR1 is MNHEY and CDR2 is SVGAGI in the germline V gene. The CDR3 DNA follows: TGTGCCAGCAGTTACCACCGGGGAGGTAACTATGGCTACACCTTC. Encoded protein: CASSYHRGGNYGYTF.

CDR3: CASSSGLHSGNTIYF. CDR3 bases: TGTGCCAGCAGCTCCGGACTGCACTCTGGAAACACCATATATTTT. The V and J genes are TRBV14 and TRBJ1-3; no clear D. CDR1 and CDR2 (germline): SGHDN, FVKESK. The length of the CDR3 is 15 residues. The germline V and J ends were trimmed by 5 bases and 0 bases, with 11 bases remaining between them.